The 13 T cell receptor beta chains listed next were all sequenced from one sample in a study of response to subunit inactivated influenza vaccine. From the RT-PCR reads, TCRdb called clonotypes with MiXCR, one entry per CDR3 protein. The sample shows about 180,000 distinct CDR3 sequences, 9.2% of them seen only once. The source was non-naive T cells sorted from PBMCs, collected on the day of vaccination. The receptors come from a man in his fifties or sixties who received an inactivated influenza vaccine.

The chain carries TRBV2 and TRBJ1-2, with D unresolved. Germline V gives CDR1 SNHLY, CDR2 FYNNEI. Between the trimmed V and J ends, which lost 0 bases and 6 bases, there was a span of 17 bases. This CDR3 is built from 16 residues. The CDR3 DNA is TGTGCCAGCAGTGAAGCGCTTCGGGAGCCGATGGATGGCTACACCTTC. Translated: CASSEALREPMDGYTF.

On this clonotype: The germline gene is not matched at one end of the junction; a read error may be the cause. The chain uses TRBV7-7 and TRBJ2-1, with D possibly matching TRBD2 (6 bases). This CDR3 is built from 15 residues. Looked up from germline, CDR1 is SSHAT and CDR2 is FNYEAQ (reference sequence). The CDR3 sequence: CASSLSGGVDNEQFF. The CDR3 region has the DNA TGTGCTAGCAGCCTTAGCGGAGGGGTTGACAATGAGCAGTTCTTC.

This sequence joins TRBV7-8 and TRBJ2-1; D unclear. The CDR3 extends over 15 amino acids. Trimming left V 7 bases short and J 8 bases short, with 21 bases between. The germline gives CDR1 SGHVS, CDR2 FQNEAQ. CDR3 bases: TGTGCCAGCACCAAAACGGAGACTGGTTTGTATGAGCAGTTCTTC. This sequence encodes CASTKTETGLYEQFF.

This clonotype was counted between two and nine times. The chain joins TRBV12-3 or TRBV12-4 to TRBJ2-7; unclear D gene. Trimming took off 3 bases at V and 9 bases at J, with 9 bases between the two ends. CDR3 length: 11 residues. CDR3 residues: CASSFSRVQYF. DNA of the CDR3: TGTGCCAGCAGTTTTTCTCGGGTGCAGTACTTC.

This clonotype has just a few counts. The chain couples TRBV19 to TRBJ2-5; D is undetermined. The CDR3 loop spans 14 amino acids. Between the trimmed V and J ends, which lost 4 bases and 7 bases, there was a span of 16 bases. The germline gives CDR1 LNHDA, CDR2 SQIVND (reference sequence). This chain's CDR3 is CASSRLEGSGTQYF. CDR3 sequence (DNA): TGTGCCAGTAGTAGGCTGGAAGGTTCGGGGACCCAGTACTTC.

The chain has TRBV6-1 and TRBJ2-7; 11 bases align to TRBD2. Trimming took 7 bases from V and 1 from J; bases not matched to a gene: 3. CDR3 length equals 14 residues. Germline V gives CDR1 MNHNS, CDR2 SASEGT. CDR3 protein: CASTRLAGSYEQYF. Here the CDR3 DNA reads TGTGCCAGCACCAGACTAGCGGGGTCCTACGAGCAGTACTTC.

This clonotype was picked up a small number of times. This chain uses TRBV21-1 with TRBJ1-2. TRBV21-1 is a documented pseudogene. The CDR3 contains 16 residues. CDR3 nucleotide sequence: TGTGCCAGCAACAACCAATTATCGGCGGACTTCTATGGCTACACCTTC. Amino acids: CASNNQLSADFYGYTF.

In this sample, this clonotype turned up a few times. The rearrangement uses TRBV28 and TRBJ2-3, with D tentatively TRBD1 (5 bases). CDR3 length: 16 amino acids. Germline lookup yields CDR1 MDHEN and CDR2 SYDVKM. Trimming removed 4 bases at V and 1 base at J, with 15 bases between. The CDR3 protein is CASSSLGVDGTDTQYF. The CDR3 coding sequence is TGTGCCAGCAGTTCCCTAGGGGTGGACGGCACAGATACGCAGTATTTT.

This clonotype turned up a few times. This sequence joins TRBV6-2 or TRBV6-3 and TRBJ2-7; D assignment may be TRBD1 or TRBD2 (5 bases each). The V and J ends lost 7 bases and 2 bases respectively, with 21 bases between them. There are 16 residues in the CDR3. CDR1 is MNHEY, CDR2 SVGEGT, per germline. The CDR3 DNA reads TGTGCCAGCAACCCGGGGCGCTCGGGATACGCCTACGAGCAGTACTTC. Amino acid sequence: CASNPGRSGYAYEQYF.

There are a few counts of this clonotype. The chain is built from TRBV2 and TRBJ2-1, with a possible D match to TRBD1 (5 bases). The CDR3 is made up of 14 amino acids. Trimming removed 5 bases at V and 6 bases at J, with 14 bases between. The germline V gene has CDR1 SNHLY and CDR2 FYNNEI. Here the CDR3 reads CASSRGGSGNEQFF. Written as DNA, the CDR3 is TGTGCCAGCAGTAGGGGTGGTTCGGGCAATGAGCAGTTCTTC.

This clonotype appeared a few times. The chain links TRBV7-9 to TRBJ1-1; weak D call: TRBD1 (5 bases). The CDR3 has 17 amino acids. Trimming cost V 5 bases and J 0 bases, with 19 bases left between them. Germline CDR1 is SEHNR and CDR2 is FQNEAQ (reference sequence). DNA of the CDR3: TGTGCCAGCAGCCCTAGTGGGGGAAGGCGGTTGAACACTGAAGCTTTCTTT. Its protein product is CASSPSGGRRLNTEAFF.

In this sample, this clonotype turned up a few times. CDR3 bases: TGCAGTGTCCCGGGGATCACAGATACGCAGTATTTT. Its protein product is CSVPGITDTQYF. The chain employs TRBV20-1 and TRBJ2-3; D is possibly TRBD2 (5 bases). The length of the CDR3 is 12 residues. With 7 bases removed from V and 2 bases from J, the gap between germline ends came to 10 bases. CDR1 is DFQATT and CDR2 is SNEGSKA in the germline V gene (reference sequence).

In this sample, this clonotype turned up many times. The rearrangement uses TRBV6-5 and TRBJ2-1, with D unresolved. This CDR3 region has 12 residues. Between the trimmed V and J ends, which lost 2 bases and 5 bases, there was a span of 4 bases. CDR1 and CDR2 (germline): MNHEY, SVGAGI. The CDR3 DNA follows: TGTGCCAGCAGTTACATCCACAATGAGCAGTTCTTC. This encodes CASSYIHNEQFF.